The 29 T cell receptor beta chains given below trace back to one sample, sequenced in a study of cytomegalovirus exposure and HLA in healthy donors. The PCR employed 60 Vbeta primers together with 13 Jbeta primers. Some clones are missing from TCRdb's copy, which holds only in-frame ones; the method was immunoSEQ multiplex PCR. The sample contains around 110,000 clones, roughly three fifths of which appear only once. Sequenced: PBMCs. The source of these receptors is a middle-aged woman in good health and CMV-seropositive.

The CDR3 sequence: CASGSWGYRDTDTQYF. In nucleotides, the CDR3 is TGTGCTAGTGGTTCCTGGGGGTACAGGGACACAGATACGCAGTATTTT. This chain joins TRBV12-5 and TRBJ2-3; D is perhaps TRBD1 (6 bases). In germline, CDR1 is LGHNT, CDR2 FRNRAP. V was cut by 4 bases and J by 2 bases, with 16 bases left in between. This CDR3 comprises 16 residues.

This clone was seen only a few times. The V and J genes are TRBV28 and TRBJ2-7, with a tentative D call TRBD2 (7 bases). Germline assignment: CDR1 MDHEN and CDR2 SYDVKM. This CDR3 is built from 15 residues. The ends were cut back, 6 bases at V and 4 bases at J, with 19 bases in the middle. The CDR3 here is CASSPGRGLEYEQYF. In nucleotides, the CDR3 is TGTGCCAGCAGCCCCGGGCGGGGGCTCGAATACGAGCAGTACTTC.

This sequence joins TRBV10-3 and TRBJ2-1, with 10 positions matching TRBD1. The CDR3 sequence is 13 residues long. CDR1 is ENHRY and CDR2 is SYGVKD in the germline V gene. V gave up 11 bases and J gave up 4 bases; unmatched junction bases: 5. CDR3 region: CAGRQGAYNEQFF. CDR3 bases: TGTGCCGGACGACAGGGGGCTTACAATGAGCAGTTCTTC.

The rearrangement joins TRBV28 to TRBJ1-3; no clear D gene. The CDR3 contains 16 residues. The V and J ends lost 5 bases and 3 bases respectively, with 17 bases between them. Per germline, CDR1 MDHEN and CDR2 SYDVKM. The CDR3, as DNA: TGTGCCAGCAGTCTATCCTACAGTTATAGTGGAAACACCATATATTTT. It encodes CASSLSYSYSGNTIYF.

V and J are TRBV5-4 and TRBJ2-2; D is possibly TRBD2 (6 bases). This CDR3 comprises 11 residues. Germline CDR1 SGHNT, CDR2 YYREEE (reference sequence). Trimming left V 7 bases short and J 13 bases short, with 14 bases between. CDR3 coding DNA: TGTGCCAGCGGACTATCCGGGATGCTGTTTTTT. This translates into CASGLSGMLFF. Full variable domain (outside the CDR3, taken from reference TRBV5-4 and TRBJ2-2): ETGVTQSPTHLIKTRGQQVTLRCSSQSGHNTVSWYQQALGQGPQFIFQYYREEENGRGNFPPRFSGLQFPNYSSELNVNALELDDSALYLCASGLSGMLFFGEGSRLTVL.

This chain links TRBV13 with TRBJ2-7; 7 bases map to TRBD1. The CDR3 spans 14 residues. Unmatched junction bases numbered 7, after V lost 4 bases and J lost 4 bases. Per germline, CDR1 PRHDT and CDR2 FYEKMQ (reference sequence). Here the CDR3 reads CASSSGTDEYEQYF. Written as DNA, the CDR3 is TGTGCCAGCAGCTCCGGGACAGATGAGTACGAGCAGTACTTC.

The V gene is TRBV6-5, the J gene TRBJ1-1; D unresolved. Germline values: CDR1 MNHEY, CDR2 SVGAGI. The CDR3 length is 12 residues. Deletions cut 7 bases from V and 1 base from J, with 7 bases between. The CDR3 DNA follows: TGTGCCAGCAAGTTTAGGAACACTGAAGCTTTCTTT. It translates to CASKFRNTEAFF.

The chain uses TRBV20-1 and TRBJ2-7; the D gene is possibly TRBD2 (5 bases). CDR3 length equals 11 residues. V dropped 0 bases and J dropped 13 bases, with 13 bases sitting between them. Germline CDR1 and CDR2: DFQATT and SNEGSKA (reference sequence). The CDR3 nucleotides are TGCAGTGCTAGAGATTTGGTCGGGGAATACTTC. Amino acids: CSARDLVGEYF.

This clone has a handful of counts. The V call is TRBV5-6, the J call TRBJ1-1; D gene ambiguous. V was shortened by 4 bases and J by 0 bases, with 13 bases between the two germline ends. CDR1 is SGHDT, CDR2 YYEEEE, per germline. The CDR3 consists of 15 residues. Here the CDR3 reads CASSPLRAMNTEAFF. CDR3 nucleotide sequence: TGTGCCAGCAGCCCCCTACGAGCCATGAACACTGAAGCTTTCTTT.

This clone occurred a few times. The CDR3 loop reads CASSSGGGTGDGQPQHF. CDR3 DNA: TGTGCCAGCAGCTCTGGCGGGGGGACAGGGGACGGTCAGCCCCAGCATTTT. The chain combines TRBV5-4 with TRBJ1-5; 10 nucleotides agree with TRBD1. CDR3 length: 17 amino acids. CDR1 and CDR2 from the germline V gene are SGHNT and YYREEE (reference sequence). V shed 3 bases and J 6 bases; nucleotides not matched to a gene: 12. The full variable domain, its missing parts supplied by reference TRBV5-4 and TRBJ1-5, is ETGVTQSPTHLIKTRGQQVTLRCSSQSGHNTVSWYQQALGQGPQFIFQYYREEENGRGNFPPRFSGLQFPNYSSELNVNALELDDSALYLCASSSGGGTGDGQPQHFGDGTRLSIL.

The chain recombines TRBV15 with TRBJ1-1, with 8 bases aligning to TRBD1. CDR3 length: 14 amino acids. After removal of 5 bases from V and 3 bases from J, the junction contained 5 bases not matched to a gene. Germline V gene lookup returns CDR1 LNHNV and CDR2 YYDKDF (reference sequence). The CDR3 is CATSDQGADTEAFF. For the CDR3, the DNA is TGTGCCACCAGCGATCAGGGGGCCGACACTGAAGCTTTCTTT.

This clone was counted once. The V gene is TRBV7-2, the J gene TRBJ2-7; 9 bases line up with TRBD2. The CDR3 spans 13 residues. V lost 4 bases, J lost 4 bases, and 2 bases stayed unmatched. CDR1 SGHTA and CDR2 FQGNSA come from the germline V gene. CDR3 loop: CASSSTSGYEQYF. The DNA of the CDR3 is TGTGCCAGCAGCTCCACTAGCGGGTACGAGCAGTACTTC.

V is TRBV11-3 and J is TRBJ2-2; 7 bases match TRBD2. The germline V gene has CDR1 SGHNT and CDR2 YENEEA. The J segment lost 7 bases and the V segment lost 0 bases, leaving 8 bases of the junction unmatched. CDR3 length equals 16 residues. This CDR3 reads CASSLEAGENGGELFF. The CDR3 DNA is TGTGCCAGCAGCTTAGAGGCGGGAGAAAACGGCGGGGAGCTGTTTTTT.

This clone was counted a few times. V usage is TRBV9 and J usage is TRBJ2-7, with D perhaps TRBD2 (5 bases). This CDR3 is built from 12 residues. The V end was cut by 4 bases, the J end by 6 bases, with 11 bases between. CDR1 and CDR2 (germline): SGDLS, YYNGEE. The CDR3, as DNA: TGTGCCAGCAGCCCCGCCCGGGGCGAGCAGTACTTC. Translated, it gives CASSPARGEQYF. Full variable domain (outside the CDR3, taken from reference TRBV9 and TRBJ2-7): DSGVTQTPKHLITATGQRVTLRCSPRSGDLSVYWYQQSLDQGLQFLIQYYNGEERAKGNILERFSAQQFPDLHSELNLSSLELGDSALYFCASSPARGEQYFGPGTRLTVT.

About this clone itself: The sample carries other DNA sequences with the same CDR3. The chain joins TRBV19 to TRBJ1-2; 7 bases line up with TRBD1. Losses at the gene ends were 3 bases for V and 5 bases for J; bases not matched to a gene: 6. The CDR3 runs 14 residues. Germline V gene lookup returns CDR1 LNHDA and CDR2 SQIVND (reference sequence). In DNA form, the CDR3 reads TGTGCCAGTAGTATCGTGGACAGGTCGTATGGCTACACCTTC. This gives the protein CASSIVDRSYGYTF.

The chain joins TRBV27 to TRBJ2-7, with a possible D match to TRBD1 (6 bases). Germline CDR1 reads MNHEY; CDR2 reads SMNVEV (reference sequence). The CDR3 runs 13 residues. V lost 3 bases, J lost 2 bases, and 8 bases lay in between. The DNA for the CDR3 is TGTGCCAGCAGTTTCGCAGGGGCCTACGAGCAGTACTTC. It is translated as CASSFAGAYEQYF.

This clone was observed a handful of times. This sequence joins TRBV4-3 and TRBJ2-3, with D unresolved. The V end lost 0 bases, the J end lost 4 bases, and 5 bases lay between the germline ends. Germline V CDR1 and CDR2: LGHNA, YSLEER. CDR3 length: 13 residues. DNA for the CDR3: TGCGCCAGCAGCCAAGATCTCGCAGATACGCAGTATTTT. It is translated as CASSQDLADTQYF.

The V and J genes are TRBV7-2 and TRBJ1-2; 12 nucleotides align to TRBD1. The length of the CDR3 is 16 residues. J gave up 6 bases and V 1 base, and 6 bases lay outside the gene matches. CDR1 is SGHTA and CDR2 is FQGNSA in the germline V gene. CDR3 loop: CASSLGPGQGADGYTF. CDR3 DNA sequence: TGTGCCAGCAGCTTAGGGCCGGGACAGGGGGCAGATGGCTACACCTTC.

The V and J genes are TRBV4-3 and TRBJ1-1; possibly TRBD1 for D (5 bases). Trimming took 0 bases from V and 0 from J, leaving 11 bases between them. Germline CDR1 LGHNA, CDR2 YSLEER. The CDR3 is made up of 16 amino acids. CDR3 nucleotide sequence: TGCGCCAGCAGCCAAGATACAGGCAGGTTGAACACTGAAGCTTTCTTT. This gives the protein CASSQDTGRLNTEAFF.

The sample holds a few counts of this clone. Other DNA variants within this sample encode the same CDR3. The chain links TRBV5-1 to TRBJ2-1; 7 bases line up with TRBD1. This CDR3 is 14 amino acids long. Germline CDR1 is SGHRS and CDR2 is YFSETQ. The J segment lost 4 bases and the V segment lost 5 bases, leaving 6 bases of the junction unmatched. The CDR3: CASSPGQRYNEQFF. The CDR3 DNA follows: TGCGCCAGCAGTCCGGGACAGCGATACAATGAGCAGTTCTTC.

The chain links TRBV28 to TRBJ2-7; D perhaps matches TRBD2 (6 bases). The germline V gene has CDR1 MDHEN and CDR2 SYDVKM. The CDR3 runs 16 residues. Deletions cut 2 bases from V and 0 bases from J, with 14 bases between. This CDR3 is CASSLASGTFSYEQYF. The CDR3 nucleotides read TGTGCCAGCAGTTTAGCTTCCGGGACTTTCTCCTACGAGCAGTACTTC.

This clone came up a few times. The chain has TRBV7-6 and TRBJ2-7; D is perhaps TRBD2 (5 bases). V gave up 2 bases and J gave up 5 bases, with 16 bases separating them. The length of the CDR3 is 15 residues. Germline V gives CDR1 SGHVS, CDR2 FNYEAQ. The CDR3 coding sequence is TGTGCCAGCAGCTTAAGCGGTAGCCCGTACGACGAGCAGTACTTC. Its protein product is CASSLSGSPYDEQYF.

The chain joins TRBV18 to TRBJ2-7; D possibly corresponds to TRBD1 (6 bases). Trimming stripped 3 bases from V and 1 base from J, with 10 bases between. CDR3 length: 14 amino acids. From germline, CDR1 is KGHSH and CDR2 LQKENI. In DNA form, the CDR3 reads TGTGCCAGCTCACCCGGACAGATATCCTACGAGCAGTACTTC. As protein: CASSPGQISYEQYF. Together with reference TRBV18 and TRBJ2-7, the CDR3 gives the full variable domain: NAGVMQNPRHLVRRRGQEARLRCSPMKGHSHVYWYRQLPEEGLKFMVYLQKENIIDESGMPKERFSAEFPKEGPSILRIQQVVRGDSAAYFCASSPGQISYEQYFGPGTRLTVT.

CDR3 DNA: TGTGCCAGCAGCTTGCAGGGTACGGGGGACACCATATATTTT. Residues: CASSLQGTGDTIYF. The chain has TRBV5-4 and TRBJ1-3, with D tentatively TRBD1 (5 bases). The CDR3 has 14 amino acids. The V gene lost 1 base and the J gene lost 8 bases, with 13 bases spanning the gap. Germline V gene sequence: CDR1 SGHNT, CDR2 YYREEE (reference sequence).

The chain employs TRBV4-1 and TRBJ2-7; TRBD2 is a possible D gene (7 bases). Germline values: CDR1 MGHRA, CDR2 YSYEKL. CDR3 size: 13 residues. V lost 3 bases and J lost 4, with 10 bases in between. CDR3 bases: TGCGCCAGCAGCCAGGAGGGGGGGTACGAGCAGTACTTC. Translation gives CASSQEGGYEQYF.

The chain combines TRBV6-5 with TRBJ2-3; D is unclear. The CDR3 has 13 residues. Trimming removed 10 bases from V and 2 bases from J, with 13 bases in between. Germline V lookup: CDR1 MNHEY, CDR2 SVGAGI. The CDR3 DNA follows: TGTGCCACCGCCCCTAATCCCACAGATACGCAGTATTTT. It is translated as CATAPNPTDTQYF.

This clone was found a few times. The chain carries TRBV9 and TRBJ1-2; D not certain. V shed 0 bases and J shed 4 bases, with 16 bases lying between them. This CDR3 has 16 residues. Germline V gives CDR1 SGDLS, CDR2 YYNGEE. Here the CDR3 reads CASSVADGGLLYGYTF. Here the CDR3 DNA reads TGTGCCAGCAGCGTAGCTGATGGCGGTCTTCTCTATGGCTACACCTTC.

This sequence joins TRBV4-1 and TRBJ2-2; D is ambiguous. This CDR3 comprises 12 residues. Germline V CDR1 and CDR2: MGHRA, YSYEKL. With 3 bases removed from V and 3 bases from J, the gap between germline ends came to 2 bases. The CDR3 sequence is CASSHYTGELFF. CDR3 coding DNA: TGCGCCAGCAGCCACTACACCGGGGAGCTGTTTTTT.

The chain employs TRBV5-6 and TRBJ2-7; TRBD2 agrees at 10 bases. Germline lookup yields CDR1 SGHDT and CDR2 YYEEEE. There are 15 residues in the CDR3. V was clipped by 4 bases and J by 5 bases; unmatched bases: 9. The CDR3, as DNA: TGTGCCAGCAGCCGTCCGGGACTAGCGTCCCACGAGCAGTACTTC. This translates into CASSRPGLASHEQYF.